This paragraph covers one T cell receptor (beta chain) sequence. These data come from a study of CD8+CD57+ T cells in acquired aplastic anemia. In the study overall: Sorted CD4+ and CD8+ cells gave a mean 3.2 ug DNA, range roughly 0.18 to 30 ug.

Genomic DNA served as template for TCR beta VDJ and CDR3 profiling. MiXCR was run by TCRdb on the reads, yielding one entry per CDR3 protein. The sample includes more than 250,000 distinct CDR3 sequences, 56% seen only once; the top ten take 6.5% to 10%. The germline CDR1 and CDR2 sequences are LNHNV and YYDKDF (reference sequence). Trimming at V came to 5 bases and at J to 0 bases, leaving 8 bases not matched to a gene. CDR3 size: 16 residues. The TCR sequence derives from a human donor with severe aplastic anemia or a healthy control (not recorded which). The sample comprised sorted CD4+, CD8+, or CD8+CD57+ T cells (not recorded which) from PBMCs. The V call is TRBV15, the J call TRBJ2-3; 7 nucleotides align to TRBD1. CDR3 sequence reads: CATSGDSPTSTDTQYF. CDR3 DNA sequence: TGTGCCACCAGCGGGGACAGTCCTACTAGCACAGATACGCAGTATTTT.